This T cell receptor beta chain appears in the sequencing data of a study of T cell responses to AZD1222 COVID-19 vaccine. Findings and limits, study-wide: Just six AZD1222 recipients were seropositive at baseline. The donor cohort was predominantly white British with a female majority, and clonal diversity may have been underestimated.

Germline CDR1 MDHEN, CDR2 SYDVKM. The germline V and J ends were trimmed by 5 bases and 6 bases, with 16 bases remaining between them. This CDR3 is built from 14 residues. As to this clone: The target antigen is unknown.

TCRdb's copy holds only in-frame clones and misses some; the assay was immunoSEQ multiplex PCR. Of 100,000 to 150,000 clones in the sample, around 91% were seen once. The receptor's source is an adult in good health. The chain has TRBV28 and TRBJ1-1; the D is unclear. Sample: peripheral blood, taken on day 0 of AZD1222 vaccination. DNA of the CDR3: TGTGCCAGCAGTCTGGTTTTACACAAGGCTGAAGCTTTCTTT. Translating gives CASSLVLHKAEAFF.